This T cell receptor (beta chain) derives from a study of cytomegalovirus exposure and HLA in healthy donors. This clone was counted only a few times. The antigen is not known. The PCR used 60 Vbeta and 13 Jbeta primers. Libraries were prepared by immunoSEQ multiplex PCR; TCRdb keeps only in-frame clonotypes and omits some of them. The profile covers some 140,000 clones, with around four fifths appearing a single time and more than 1.5% taken by the ten largest. Whole-study results and caveats: There were over 150 TCR beta chains listed as cytomegalovirus-associated. In a later analysis, the majority of CMV-associated beta chains seemingly showed HLA restriction. Later on, an analysis tied 15,000 to 20,000 TCR beta sequences to HLA alleles at 0.05 false discovery rate. There were some V segments, including TRBV6-2 and TRBV6-3, excluded as indistinguishable.

This CDR3 contains 17 residues. The rearrangement uses TRBV21-1 and TRBJ2-5; the table's D gene call, TRBD2, was not cross checked with the DNA. TRBV21-1 is reported as a pseudogene. The receptor was isolated from a man aged 40-50 years in good health and CMV-seronegative. The sample comprised PBMCs. The CDR3, as DNA: TGTGCCAGCAGCAGGGGGACTAGCGGGGGGGAACAAGAGACCCAGTACTTC. This sequence encodes CASSRGTSGGEQETQYF.